This T cell receptor (beta chain) emerged from a study of T-cell reconstitution after alpha-beta-depleted transplantation in children. Germline lookup yields CDR1 MDHEN and CDR2 SYDVKM. V was shortened by 6 bases and J by 2 bases, with 16 bases between the two germline ends. This CDR3 has 15 amino acids. As it was prepared, the TCRbeta library received unique molecular identifiers. Each CDR3 protein gets one entry after TCRdb re-called the PCR reads with MiXCR. This sample yields around 600,000 distinct CDR3 sequences, of which 16% are seen a single time; about 1.1% belongs to the top ten. Sequenced here: PBMCs from the stem cell graft donor, sampled from the stem cell graft. The gene calls are TRBV28 and TRBJ1-2, with TRBD1 as a possible D gene (5 bases). The sequence was obtained from a human donor who donated a stem cell graft to a child with acute myeloid leukemia. This CDR3 is CASSTGQGQNYGYTF. The CDR3 nucleotides read TGTGCCAGCAGCACCGGACAAGGGCAGAACTATGGCTACACCTTC.